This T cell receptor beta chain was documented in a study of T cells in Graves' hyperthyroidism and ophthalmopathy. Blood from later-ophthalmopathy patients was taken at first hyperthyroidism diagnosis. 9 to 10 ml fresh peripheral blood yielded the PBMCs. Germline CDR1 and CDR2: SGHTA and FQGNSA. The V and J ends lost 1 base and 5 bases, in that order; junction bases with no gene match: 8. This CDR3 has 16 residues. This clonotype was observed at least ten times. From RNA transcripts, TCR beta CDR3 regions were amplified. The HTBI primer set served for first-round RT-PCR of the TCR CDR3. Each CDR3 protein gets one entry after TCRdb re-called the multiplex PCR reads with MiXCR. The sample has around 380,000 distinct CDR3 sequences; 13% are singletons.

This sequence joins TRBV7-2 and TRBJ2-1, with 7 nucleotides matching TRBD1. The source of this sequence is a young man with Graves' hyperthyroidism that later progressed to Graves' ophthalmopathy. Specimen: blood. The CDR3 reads CASSLVRGPGNNEQFF. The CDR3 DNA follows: TGTGCCAGCAGCTTAGTTAGGGGGCCGGGGAACAATGAGCAGTTCTTC.